This TCR beta chain was recovered during a study of T cells in localized non-small cell lung cancer. Sequencing was performed with immunoSEQ multiplex PCR; in TCRdb, only in-frame clones are kept and a portion is missing. Of fewer than 25,000 clones listed, approximately 90% are singletons. In regard to this clone: The antigen is not known.

CDR3 length: 14 amino acids. Between the trimmed V and J ends, which lost 6 bases and 4 bases, there was a span of 15 bases. Germline-derived CDR1 and CDR2 are MDHEN and SYDVKM. General observations from the study: Longer overall survival was associated with a higher density of T cells in the blood. When the top 100 tumor clones were examined, a median around 61 of them also appeared in the adjacent lung, which was paired and uninvolved.

The starting material was peripheral blood, obtained before any cancer treatment. The sequence was obtained from a woman aged 35 to 69 with stage I lung adenocarcinoma. The V and J genes are TRBV28 and TRBJ1-2, with a possible D match to TRBD1 (6 bases). DNA for the CDR3: TGTGCCAGCAGCCTTGGGGGGGGCAGCTATGGCTACACCTTC. It translates to CASSLGGGSYGYTF.